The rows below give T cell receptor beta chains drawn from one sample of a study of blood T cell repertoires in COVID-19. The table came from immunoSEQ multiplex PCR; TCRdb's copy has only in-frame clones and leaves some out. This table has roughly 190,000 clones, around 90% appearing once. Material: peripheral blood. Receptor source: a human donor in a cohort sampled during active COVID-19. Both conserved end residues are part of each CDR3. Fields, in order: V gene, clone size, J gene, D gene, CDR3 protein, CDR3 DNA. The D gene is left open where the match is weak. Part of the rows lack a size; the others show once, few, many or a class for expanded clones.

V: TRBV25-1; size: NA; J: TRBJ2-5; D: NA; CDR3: CASGTAGIETQYF; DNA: TGTGCCAGCGGTACGGCGGGGATCGAGACCCAGTACTTC
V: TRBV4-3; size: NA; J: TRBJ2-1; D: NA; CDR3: CASSRGGGLNYNEQFF; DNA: TGCGCCAGCAGCCGGGGAGGGGGACTTAACTACAATGAGCAGTTCTTC
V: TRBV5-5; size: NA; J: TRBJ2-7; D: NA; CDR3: CASSLGAQGSYEQYF; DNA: TGTGCCAGCAGCTTGGGCGCGCAGGGGTCCTACGAGCAGTACTTC
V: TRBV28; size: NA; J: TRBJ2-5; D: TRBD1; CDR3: CASTLDRGPRETQYF; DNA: TGTGCCAGCACCCTCGACAGGGGGCCGCGGGAGACCCAGTACTTC
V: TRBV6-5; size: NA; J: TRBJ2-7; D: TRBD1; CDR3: CASSYLDRGSEQYF; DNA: TGTGCCAGCAGTTACCTGGACAGGGGGAGCGAGCAGTACTTC
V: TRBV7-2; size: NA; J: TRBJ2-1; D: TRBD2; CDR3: CASSLSPGTSGSNEQFF; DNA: TGTGCCAGCAGCTTAAGTCCGGGGACTAGCGGTAGCAATGAGCAGTTCTTC
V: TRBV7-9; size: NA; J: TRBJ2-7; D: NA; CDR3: CASSFSTYSYEQYF; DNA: TGTGCCAGCAGCTTTTCAACTTACTCCTACGAGCAGTACTTC
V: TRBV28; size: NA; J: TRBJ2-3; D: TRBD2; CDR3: CASSTAGEGTDTQYF; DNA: TGTGCCAGCAGTACAGCGGGAGAGGGCACAGATACGCAGTATTTT
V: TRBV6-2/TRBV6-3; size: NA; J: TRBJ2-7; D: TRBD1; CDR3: CASSSDRDSYEQYF; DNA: TGTGCCAGCAGTTCCGACAGGGACTCCTACGAGCAGTACTTC
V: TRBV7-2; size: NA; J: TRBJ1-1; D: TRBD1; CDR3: CASSPRQGGNTEAFF; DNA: TGTGCCAGCAGCCCTCGACAGGGGGGGAACACTGAAGCTTTCTTT
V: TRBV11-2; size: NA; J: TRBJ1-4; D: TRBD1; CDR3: CASSPGTGGNEKLFF; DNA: TGTGCCAGCAGCCCAGGGACAGGGGGTAATGAAAAACTGTTTTTT
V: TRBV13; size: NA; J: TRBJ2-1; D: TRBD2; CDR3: CASSPGGTLSYNEQFF; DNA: TGTGCCAGCAGCCCGGGGGGAACCCTTTCCTACAATGAGCAGTTCTTC
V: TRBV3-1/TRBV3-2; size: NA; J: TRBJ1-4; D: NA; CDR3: CASSQGIVNEKLFF; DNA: TGTGCCAGCAGTCAGGGAATCGTTAATGAAAAACTGTTTTTT
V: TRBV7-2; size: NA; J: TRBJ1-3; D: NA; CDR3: CASSLSEGAGNTIYF; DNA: TGTGCCAGCAGCTTGAGTGAAGGGGCTGGAAACACCATATATTTT
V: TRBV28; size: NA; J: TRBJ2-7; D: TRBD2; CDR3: CASSRTPSGRSYEQYF; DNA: TGTGCCAGCAGTCGAACCCCTAGCGGGCGATCCTACGAGCAGTACTTC
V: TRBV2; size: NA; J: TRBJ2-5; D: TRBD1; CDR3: CASSSDRGQRSQYF; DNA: TGTGCCAGCAGTTCCGACAGGGGCCAAAGGTCCCAGTACTTC
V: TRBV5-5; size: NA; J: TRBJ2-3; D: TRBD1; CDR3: CASSFSGQGTDTQYF; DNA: TGTGCCAGCAGCTTTTCGGGACAGGGGACAGATACGCAGTATTTT
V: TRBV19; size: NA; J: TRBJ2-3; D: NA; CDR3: CASTPGGHDTDTQYF; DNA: TGTGCCAGTACCCCTGGGGGACATGACACAGATACGCAGTATTTT
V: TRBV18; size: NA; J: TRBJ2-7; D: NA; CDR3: CASSPGLTFNEQYF; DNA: TGTGCCAGCTCCCCCGGACTAACATTTAACGAGCAGTACTTC
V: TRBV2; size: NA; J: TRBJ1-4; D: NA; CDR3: CASCPQGTNEKLFF; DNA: TGTGCCAGCTGTCCTCAGGGCACTAATGAAAAACTGTTTTTT
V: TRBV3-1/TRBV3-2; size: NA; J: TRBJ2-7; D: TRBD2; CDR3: CASSSPSGGPGSYEQYF; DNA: TGTGCCAGCAGCTCTCCTAGCGGGGGGCCAGGCTCCTACGAGCAGTACTTC
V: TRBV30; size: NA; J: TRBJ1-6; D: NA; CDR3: CAWSVVTDNSPLHF; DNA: TGTGCCTGGAGTGTAGTCACAGATAATTCACCCCTCCACTTT
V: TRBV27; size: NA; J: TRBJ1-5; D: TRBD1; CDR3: CASSPTFRDRGYQPQHF; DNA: TGTGCCAGCAGTCCCACGTTCCGGGACAGGGGATATCAGCCCCAGCATTTT
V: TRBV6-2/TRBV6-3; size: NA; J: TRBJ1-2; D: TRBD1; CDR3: CASSYSKTGGYGYTF; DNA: TGTGCCAGCAGTTACTCCAAGACAGGGGGCTATGGCTACACCTTC
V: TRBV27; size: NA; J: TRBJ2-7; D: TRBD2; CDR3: CASSERGGTYEQYF; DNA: TGTGCCAGCAGTGAACGGGGGGGGACCTACGAGCAGTACTTC
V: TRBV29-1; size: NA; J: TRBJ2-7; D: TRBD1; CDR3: CSVDSPDRVNEQYF; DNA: TGCAGCGTTGACTCCCCGGACAGGGTCAACGAGCAGTACTTC
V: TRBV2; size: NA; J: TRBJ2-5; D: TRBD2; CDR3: CASSVRLAGPRETQYF; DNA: TGTGCCAGCTCTGTTCGACTAGCGGGTCCTCGGGAGACCCAGTACTTC
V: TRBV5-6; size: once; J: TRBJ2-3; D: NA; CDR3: CASSSQSGGPDTQYF; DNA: TGTGCCAGCAGCTCACAGAGTGGGGGCCCAGATACGCAGTATTTT
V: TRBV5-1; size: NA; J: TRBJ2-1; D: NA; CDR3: CASSTLVSTSYNEQFF; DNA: TGCGCCAGCAGCACCTTGGTGAGCACCTCCTACAATGAGCAGTTCTTC
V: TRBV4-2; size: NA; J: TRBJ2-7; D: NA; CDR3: CASSQEQLWPLYEQYF; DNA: TGTGCCAGCAGCCAAGAACAGCTTTGGCCCCTGTACGAGCAGTACTTC